This T cell receptor (beta chain) was observed in a study of blood T cell repertoires in COVID-19. Assay: immunoSEQ multiplex PCR; the TCRdb copy retains only in-frame clones and omits some. Of about 67,000 clones in the sample, about 83% were seen once. This CDR3 comprises 13 residues. Looked up from germline, CDR1 is SNHLY and CDR2 is FYNNEI. V dropped 9 bases and J dropped 0 bases, with 11 bases sitting between them. The origin of this receptor is a woman of 80 years or more with acute or convalescent COVID-19. The genes are TRBV2 and TRBJ1-1; TRBD1 might be the D (5 bases). The sample was peripheral blood. CDR3 in DNA: TGTGCCAGTGGGGCGACACTGAACACTGAAGCTTTCTTT. This gives the protein CASGATLNTEAFF.